The 6 T cell receptor beta chains reported below all come from one sample, sequenced in a study of CD8 T cells in Susac syndrome. After extraction with the RNeasy kit, 0.5 to 1 ug of the RNA was reverse transcribed using random hexamers. Each CDR3 protein is one row after TCRdb ran MiXCR on the immunoSEQ multiplex PCR reads. The sample records about 190,000 distinct CDR3 sequences, approximately 94% being singletons. Specimen: CD4+ T cells from PBMCs. Receptors originate from a human donor with Susac syndrome.

J is TRBJ2-2 and V is TRBV5-6; D remains ambiguous. Germline V CDR1 and CDR2: SGHDT, YYEEEE. Trimming took 5 bases from V and 5 from J, leaving 19 bases between them. CDR3 length equals 16 residues. CDR3 in amino acids: CASSFSSVKLTGELFF. The CDR3 coding sequence is TGTGCCAGCAGTTTTTCAAGCGTCAAGTTGACCGGGGAGCTGTTTTTT.

The chain is built from TRBV30 and TRBJ1-6, with D possibly being TRBD1 (6 bases). Trimming shortened V by 3 bases and J by 2 bases, and 17 bases separated the two germline ends. CDR3 length: 17 amino acids. Germline V gene lookup returns CDR1 GTSNPN and CDR2 SVGIG (reference sequence). The CDR3: CAWSPGAKVPYNSPLHF. CDR3 DNA sequence: TGTGCCTGGAGCCCGGGGGCTAAGGTTCCCTATAATTCACCCCTCCACTTT.

This chain links TRBV5-1 with TRBJ2-5; D remains ambiguous. The germline V gene encodes CDR1 SGHRS and CDR2 YFSETQ. V dropped 1 base and J dropped 5 bases, with 12 bases sitting between them. This CDR3 has 14 amino acids. CDR3 DNA sequence: TGCGCCAGCAGCTTGTTCGGCCAGGCCGAGACCCAGTACTTC. It translates to CASSLFGQAETQYF. Full variable domain (outside the CDR3, taken from reference TRBV5-1 and TRBJ2-5): KAGVTQTPRYLIKTRGQQVTLSCSPISGHRSVSWYQQTPGQGLQFLFEYFSETQRNKGNFPGRFSGRQFSNSRSEMNVSTLELGDSALYLCASSLFGQAETQYFGPGTRLLVL.

This rearrangement joins TRBV10-3 to TRBJ1-3, with unresolved D. In germline, CDR1 is ENHRY, CDR2 SYGVKD. Trimming pared 0 bases from V and 11 bases from J, leaving 8 bases between. The CDR3 is 12 residues long. CDR3 region: CAISESSVAIYF. The CDR3 DNA reads as TGTGCCATCAGTGAGTCAAGTGTCGCCATATATTTT.

The gene calls are TRBV20-1 and TRBJ1-2; 11 bases align to TRBD1. The CDR3 covers 16 residues. The germline V gene encodes CDR1 DFQATT and CDR2 SNEGSKA (reference sequence). The ends lost 0 bases at V and 6 bases at J; junction bases unmatched: 9. CDR3 in amino acids: CSARDSRDRGLDGYTF. CDR3 sequence (DNA): TGCAGTGCTAGAGATTCCCGGGACAGGGGGTTGGATGGCTACACCTTC.

This clonotype was seen only once. The rearrangement uses TRBV29-1 and TRBJ2-1; TRBD1 aligns across 9 bases. V gave up 4 bases and J gave up 7 bases; unmatched junction bases: 5. CDR3 size: 13 residues. CDR1 is SQVTM and CDR2 is ANQGSEA in the germline V gene. For the CDR3, the DNA is TGCAGCGTTGCCGGGACAGGGTCGAATGAGCAGTTCTTC. Protein product: CSVAGTGSNEQFF.